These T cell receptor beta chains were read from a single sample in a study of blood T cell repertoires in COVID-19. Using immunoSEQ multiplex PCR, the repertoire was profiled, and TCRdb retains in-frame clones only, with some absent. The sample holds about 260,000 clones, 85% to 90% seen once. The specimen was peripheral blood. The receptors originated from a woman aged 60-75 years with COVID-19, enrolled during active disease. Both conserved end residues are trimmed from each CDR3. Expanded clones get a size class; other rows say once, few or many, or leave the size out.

cdr3_aa: AWGTGGETQY; v_call: TRBV30; j_call: TRBJ2-5; clone_size: -
cdr3_aa: ASSSKRNPSTDTQY; v_call: TRBV5-4; j_call: TRBJ2-3; clone_size: -
cdr3_aa: ASSLQGSDEQF; v_call: TRBV7-3; j_call: TRBJ2-1; clone_size: -
cdr3_aa: ASSQDTRVGTEAF; v_call: TRBV14; j_call: TRBJ1-1; clone_size: -
cdr3_aa: AISVAGTSYNEQF; v_call: TRBV10-3; j_call: TRBJ2-1; clone_size: -
cdr3_aa: ASSLPGQGREAF; v_call: TRBV7-8; j_call: TRBJ1-1; clone_size: -
cdr3_aa: ASSWTGPNTEAF; v_call: TRBV27; j_call: TRBJ1-1; clone_size: -
cdr3_aa: ASSQGTESYNEQF; v_call: TRBV5-1; j_call: TRBJ2-1; clone_size: -
cdr3_aa: ASSSLGSPDTQY; v_call: TRBV28; j_call: TRBJ2-3; clone_size: -
cdr3_aa: ASRLGTSGRGTDTQY; v_call: TRBV4-1; j_call: TRBJ2-3; clone_size: -
cdr3_aa: STSGTDTQY; v_call: TRBV20-1; j_call: TRBJ2-3; clone_size: -
cdr3_aa: ASSPGLNQPQH; v_call: TRBV3-1/TRBV3-2; j_call: TRBJ1-5; clone_size: -
cdr3_aa: ATANEQY; v_call: TRBV15; j_call: TRBJ2-7; clone_size: -
cdr3_aa: ASSNRTSGQDPDTQY; v_call: TRBV21-1; j_call: TRBJ2-3; clone_size: -
cdr3_aa: ASSSWDSSNTGELF; v_call: TRBV6-5; j_call: TRBJ2-2; clone_size: -
cdr3_aa: ASSHETQGAYGYT; v_call: TRBV4-1; j_call: TRBJ1-2; clone_size: few
cdr3_aa: ASSQRQGHSYNEQF; v_call: TRBV5-6; j_call: TRBJ2-1; clone_size: once
cdr3_aa: ASSDQGFTEAF; v_call: TRBV6-1; j_call: TRBJ1-1; clone_size: -
cdr3_aa: ASSDGGRTDTQY; v_call: TRBV6-1; j_call: TRBJ2-3; clone_size: -
cdr3_aa: AWSVVGEEQY; v_call: TRBV30; j_call: TRBJ2-7; clone_size: -
cdr3_aa: ASSHRGTPGESSGNTIY; v_call: TRBV5-1; j_call: TRBJ1-3; clone_size: -
cdr3_aa: ASSLEGHGYF; v_call: TRBV11-1; j_call: TRBJ1-1; clone_size: -